The 13 T cell receptor beta chains presented below share a single source sample, sequenced in a study of blood T cell repertoires in COVID-19. The table came from immunoSEQ multiplex PCR; TCRdb's copy has only in-frame clones and leaves some out. This table holds 80,000 to 90,000 clones, about 80% found once. The sequencing sample was made of peripheral blood. Every receptor here comes from a woman aged 70-85 years with acute or convalescent COVID-19.

The chain links TRBV6-4 to TRBJ1-1; D remains ambiguous. Germline V gene lookup returns CDR1 MRHNA and CDR2 SNTAGT. This CDR3 is 13 amino acids long. Trimming removed 5 bases at V and 7 bases at J, with 14 bases between. DNA for the CDR3: TGTGCCAGCAGTAGGGAAAGAGAGGGTGAAGCTTTCTTT. Protein sequence: CASSREREGEAFF.

In its sample, this clone was seen a few times. This chain connects TRBV5-1 to TRBJ1-4; D is possibly TRBD1 (5 bases). V lost 3 bases to trimming and J lost 2 bases, with 14 bases between them. CDR3 length: 16 residues. Germline CDR1 SGHRS, CDR2 YFSETQ. The CDR3 coding sequence is TGCGCCAGCAGCTCACCGGCAGGGACTACTAATGAAAAACTGTTTTTT. Protein: CASSSPAGTTNEKLFF. Full variable domain (outside the CDR3, taken from reference TRBV5-1 and TRBJ1-4): KAGVTQTPRYLIKTRGQQVTLSCSPISGHRSVSWYQQTPGQGLQFLFEYFSETQRNKGNFPGRFSGRQFSNSRSEMNVSTLELGDSALYLCASSSPAGTTNEKLFFGSGTQLSVL.

Only one count was recorded for this clone. The chain carries TRBV7-8 and TRBJ1-2, with a possible D match to TRBD1 (5 bases). Trimming removed 1 base at V and 5 bases at J, with 14 bases between. This CDR3 spans 15 amino acids. Germline V gives CDR1 SGHVS, CDR2 FQNEAQ. In DNA form, the CDR3 reads TGTGCCAGCAGCTTAGAAGTAGCAGGGCAATATGGCTACACCTTC. It yields the protein CASSLEVAGQYGYTF.

This clone was detected only once. V usage is TRBV10-1 and J usage is TRBJ2-1, with TRBD2 matching 14 bases. The CDR3 has 19 residues. Germline V gene data show CDR1 as WNHNN and CDR2 as SYGVQD (reference sequence). The V segment lost 4 bases and the J segment 0 bases; nucleotides outside the gene matches: 8. The CDR3 spells CASSGGLAGARSSYNEQFF. DNA for the CDR3: TGCGCCAGCAGTGGGGGACTAGCGGGGGCCCGGAGCTCCTACAATGAGCAGTTCTTC.

The V call is TRBV6-1, the J call TRBJ1-2; 7 bases line up with TRBD1. The CDR3 extends over 14 amino acids. Germline CDR1 is MNHNS and CDR2 is SASEGT. Unmatched junction bases numbered 5, after V lost 0 bases and J lost 7 bases. CDR3 protein: CASSEARGGVGYTF. The CDR3 coding sequence is TGTGCCAGCAGTGAAGCCAGAGGGGGCGTTGGCTACACCTTC.

Only one count was recorded for this clone. The V and J genes are TRBV10-3 and TRBJ1-1; D may be TRBD1 (5 bases). The ends were cut back, 2 bases at V and 1 base at J, with 14 bases in the middle. Germline V gene data show CDR1 as ENHRY and CDR2 as SYGVKD. CDR3 size: 16 residues. The CDR3 is CAISEGGAGENTEAFF. CDR3 nucleotide sequence: TGTGCCATCAGTGAGGGAGGGGCCGGGGAGAACACTGAAGCTTTCTTT.

V is TRBV5-1 and J is TRBJ1-1, with a tentative D call TRBD1 (6 bases). This CDR3 has 16 amino acids. Germline CDR1 and CDR2: SGHRS and YFSETQ. V was shortened by 4 bases and J by 3 bases, with 19 bases between the two germline ends. For the CDR3, the DNA is TGCGCCAGCAGCCGGGGCGGCGGGGGCTCCGACACTGAAGCTTTCTTT. Translation gives CASSRGGGGSDTEAFF.

The rearrangement links TRBV19 to TRBJ1-6; 9 nucleotides agree with TRBD1. Germline V gene data show CDR1 as LNHDA and CDR2 as SQIVND (reference sequence). This CDR3 comprises 16 residues. Unmatched junction bases numbered 8, after V lost 4 bases and J lost 7 bases. The CDR3 DNA is TGTGCCAGTAGTACGCCAGACAGGGGGGAAAATTCACCCCTCCACTTT. Amino acids: CASSTPDRGENSPLHF.

The chain carries TRBV19 and TRBJ1-1, with 9 bases that match TRBD1. Trimming cost V 5 bases and J 1 base; bases outside gene matches: 5. This CDR3 spans 15 amino acids. The germline V gene has CDR1 LNHDA and CDR2 SQIVND (reference sequence). The CDR3 region has the DNA TGTGCCAGTAGTGACCGGACAGGGGAGAACACTGAAGCTTTCTTT. This gives the protein CASSDRTGENTEAFF.

The chain uses TRBV2 and TRBJ1-6; TRBD1 might be the D (6 bases). Germline CDR1 SNHLY, CDR2 FYNNEI. There are 12 residues in the CDR3. V gave up 10 bases and J gave up 10 bases, with 14 bases separating them. The CDR3 bases are TGTGCCACCGGGGAGGGGGGATCACCCCTCCACTTT. Translation gives CATGEGGSPLHF.

In its sample, this clone was seen once. The V gene is TRBV30, the J gene TRBJ2-7; 8 nucleotides line up with TRBD1. Germline-derived CDR1 and CDR2 are GTSNPN and SVGIG (reference sequence). J lost 7 bases, V lost 3 bases, and 14 bases had no gene match. The CDR3 loop spans 15 amino acids. In DNA, the CDR3 is TGTGCCTGGAGGAGCCCGCTTCAGGGGGCGCGGGAGCAGTACTTC. Translating gives CAWRSPLQGAREQYF.

The V call is TRBV10-2, the J call TRBJ1-1; TRBD1 aligns across 7 bases. Losses at the gene ends were 6 bases for V and 4 bases for J; bases not matched to a gene: 5. The CDR3 is 13 amino acids. Germline lookup yields CDR1 WSHSY and CDR2 SAAADI. DNA for the CDR3: TGCGCCAGCAGGGCAGGGGGAGGCACTGAAGCTTTCTTT. Amino acids: CASRAGGGTEAFF.

The gene calls are TRBV12-3 or TRBV12-4 and TRBJ1-1, with D perhaps TRBD1 (5 bases). Trimming cost V 7 bases and J 7 bases, with 13 bases left between them. The CDR3 is 12 residues long. CDR3 bases: TGTGCCAGCATGGGGGGGGGAAATGAAGCTTTCTTT. This encodes CASMGGGNEAFF.